The subject of this entry is one T cell receptor beta chain. Its antigen is still unknown. With the Oncomine TCR Beta short-read assay, DNA from cultured CD4+ T cells was sequenced. Genomic DNA was extracted from cultured CD4+ T cells. TCRdb reprocessed the PCR reads with MiXCR, giving one entry per CDR3 protein. The sample includes 12,000 or so distinct CDR3 sequences, about four fifths of them seen just once. The data are from a study of vaccination and CD4 T cells after COVID-19. Study summary: Convalescent study patients returned SARS-CoV-2 positive nasal swab PCR results, with under ten mild cases and one severe. Median time from COVID diagnosis to post-COVID sampling was about 14 weeks (35 to 161). Post-vaccine sample collection happened at a median of 72 days after dose two, ranging 14 to 241.

CDR3 length: 13 residues. Germline CDR1 DFQATT, CDR2 SNEGSKA (reference sequence). With 3 bases removed from V and 3 bases from J, the gap between germline ends came to 11 bases. Sample treatment: approximately nine-day PBMC culture with coronavirus spike peptide pools or control peptides (ViraFEST assay). The chain couples TRBV20-1 to TRBJ1-1; D is uncertain. Sequenced: CD4+ T cells from blood, cultured in vitro. This clonotype was sampled from a human donor who had recovered from COVID-19. The CDR3 protein is CSASRGGDTEAFF. Here the CDR3 DNA reads TGCAGTGCTAGTCGTGGCGGGGACACTGAAGCTTTCTTT.